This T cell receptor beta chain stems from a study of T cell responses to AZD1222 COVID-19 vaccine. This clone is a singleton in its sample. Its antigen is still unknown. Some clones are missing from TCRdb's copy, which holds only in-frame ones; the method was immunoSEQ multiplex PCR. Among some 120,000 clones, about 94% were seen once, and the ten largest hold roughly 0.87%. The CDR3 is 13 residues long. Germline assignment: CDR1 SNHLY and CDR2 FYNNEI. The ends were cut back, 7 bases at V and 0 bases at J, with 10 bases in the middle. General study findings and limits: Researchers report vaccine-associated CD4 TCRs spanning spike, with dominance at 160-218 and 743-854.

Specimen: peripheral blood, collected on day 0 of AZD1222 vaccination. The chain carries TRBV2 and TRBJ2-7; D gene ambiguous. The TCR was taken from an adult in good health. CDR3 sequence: CASIKFPSYEQYF. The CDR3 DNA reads TGTGCCAGCATCAAATTCCCCTCCTACGAGCAGTACTTC.